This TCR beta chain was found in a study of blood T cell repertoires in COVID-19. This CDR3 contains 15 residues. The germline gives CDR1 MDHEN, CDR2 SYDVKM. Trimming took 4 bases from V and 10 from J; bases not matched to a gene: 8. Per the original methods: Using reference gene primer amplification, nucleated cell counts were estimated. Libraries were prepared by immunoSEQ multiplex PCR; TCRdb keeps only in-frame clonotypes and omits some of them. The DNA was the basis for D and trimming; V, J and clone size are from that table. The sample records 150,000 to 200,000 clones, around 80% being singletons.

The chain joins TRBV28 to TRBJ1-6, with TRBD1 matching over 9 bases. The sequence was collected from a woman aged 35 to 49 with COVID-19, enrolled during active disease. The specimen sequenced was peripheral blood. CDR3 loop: CASSSTGTGYSPLHF. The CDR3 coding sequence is TGTGCCAGCAGTTCAACCGGGACAGGGTACTCACCCCTCCACTTT.